These 21 T cell receptor beta chains share one sample of origin, sequenced in a study of shared clonotypes between healthy human individuals (TCRdb year 2020). Preparation of the library involved the immunoSEQ multiplex PCR assay. Entries here come from immuneACCESS through TCRdb and include only in-frame sequences with V and J called. Some clones fail to appear in such tables; in the studies checked, an unresolved V gene covers under half of the shortfall, and the cause of the remainder is unknown. The sample includes 950,000 to 1,200,000 clones, with approximately 80% observed a single time. Of the sample, 0.85% to 1% falls within the top ten clones. Sequenced: memory CD4+ T cells from PBMCs. The cell subset or site label of this sample denotes: CD45RA-negative fraction. These receptors were taken from a man younger than 30 in good health. Some clones in this sample may be carry-over from other donors' samples.

This clone was found a few times. Other DNA sequences in this specimen translate into the identical CDR3. This chain uses TRBV19 with TRBJ2-5; D is unresolved. This CDR3 is built from 14 residues. Trimming left V 1 base short and J 4 bases short, with 10 bases between. Germline V gene sequence: CDR1 LNHDA, CDR2 SQIVND (reference sequence). The CDR3 protein is CASSIGGVRETQYF. The CDR3 region has the DNA TGTGCCAGTAGTATAGGCGGAGTCAGAGAGACCCAGTACTTC. Drawing the rest from reference TRBV19 and TRBJ2-5, the complete variable domain is DGGITQSPKYLFRKEGQNVTLSCEQNLNHDAMYWYRQDPGQGLRLIYYSQIVNDFQKGDIAEGYSVSREKKESFPLTVTSAQKNPTAFYLCASSIGGVRETQYFGPGTRLLVL.

The gene calls are TRBV25-1 and TRBJ2-2; 9 bases align to TRBD1. CDR3 length: 16 amino acids. Per the germline V gene, CDR1 is MGHDK and CDR2 is SYGVNS. The ends lost 3 bases at V and 3 bases at J; junction bases unmatched: 5. DNA for the CDR3: TGTGCCAGCAGTGATCCGGGACAGGGTGACACCGGGGAGCTGTTTTTT. Protein product: CASSDPGQGDTGELFF. Filled out from reference TRBV25-1 and TRBJ2-2, the complete variable domain reads EADIYQTPRYLVIGTGKKITLECSQTMGHDKMYWYQQDPGMELHLIHYSYGVNSTEKGDLSSESTVSRIRTEHFPLTLESARPSHTSQYLCASSDPGQGDTGELFFGEGSRLTVL.

The J gene is TRBJ1-1, the V gene TRBV11-2; 7 bases are shared with TRBD1. V lost 5 bases, J lost 2 bases, and 5 bases stayed unmatched. There are 14 residues in the CDR3. Germline CDR1 and CDR2: SGHAT and FQNNGV. DNA of the CDR3: TGTGCCAGCAGCGCCGGGACAGCTAACACTGAAGCTTTCTTT. This codes for CASSAGTANTEAFF.

The V gene is TRBV18, the J gene TRBJ1-1; unclear D gene. V was trimmed by 3 bases and J by 0 bases, leaving 11 bases between them. The CDR3 extends over 15 amino acids. CDR1 and CDR2 (germline): KGHSH, LQKENI. DNA for the CDR3: TGTGCCAGCTCACCCGCCTCTGGGATGAACACTGAAGCTTTCTTT. This translates into CASSPASGMNTEAFF.

This chain uses TRBV7-3 with TRBJ2-3, with 7 bases lining up with TRBD2. From germline, CDR1 is SGHTA and CDR2 FQGTGA. After removal of 2 bases from V and 5 bases from J, the junction contained 4 bases not matched to a gene. The CDR3 runs 14 residues. CDR3 in DNA: TGTGCCAGCAGCTTAGCGGGAGTCAAAGATACGCAGTATTTT. Residues: CASSLAGVKDTQYF.

The V call is TRBV10-3, the J call TRBJ2-7, with D perhaps given as TRBD1 or TRBD2 (5 bases each). The V and J ends lost 8 bases and 3 bases respectively, with 11 bases between them. The CDR3 runs 12 residues. Germline CDR1 and CDR2: ENHRY and SYGVKD. CDR3 loop: CAIQGTNYEQYF. In DNA, the CDR3 is TGTGCCATCCAAGGGACCAACTACGAGCAGTACTTC.

The chain recombines TRBV13 with TRBJ2-7, with 13 bases aligning to TRBD2. CDR3 size: 15 residues. The ends lost 4 bases at V and 6 bases at J; junction bases unmatched: 6. CDR1 and CDR2 from the germline V gene are PRHDT and FYEKMQ (reference sequence). CDR3 residues: CASSSAGTSGIEQYF. The CDR3 nucleotides read TGTGCCAGCAGCTCAGCCGGGACTAGCGGGATCGAGCAGTACTTC.

The V and J genes are TRBV5-5 and TRBJ2-2, with a weak D call TRBD1 (6 bases). Germline V lookup: CDR1 SGHKS, CDR2 YYEKEE (reference sequence). Trimming removed 2 bases from V and 4 bases from J, with 15 bases in between. The CDR3 contains 16 residues. Here the CDR3 reads CASSFGQGRFTGELFF. The DNA of the CDR3 is TGTGCCAGCAGCTTCGGTCAGGGGAGATTCACCGGGGAGCTGTTTTTT.

This clone appeared a few times. J is TRBJ1-2 and V is TRBV9, with 12 positions matching TRBD1. The V segment lost 3 bases and the J segment 8 bases; nucleotides outside the gene matches: 5. CDR3 length: 14 amino acids. CDR1 and CDR2 from the germline V gene are SGDLS and YYNGEE. This chain's CDR3 is CASSEGTGGEGYTF. The CDR3 DNA follows: TGTGCCAGCAGCGAAGGGACAGGGGGCGAGGGCTACACCTTC.

The rearrangement uses TRBV7-9 and TRBJ2-1, with D unclear. CDR3 size: 18 residues. The V gene lost 2 bases and the J gene lost 8 bases, with 25 bases spanning the gap. Germline V gives CDR1 SEHNR, CDR2 FQNEAQ (reference sequence). CDR3 loop: CASSLYSGFRTLGHEQFF. CDR3 bases: TGTGCCAGCAGCTTATATTCCGGATTCCGGACCCTCGGGCATGAGCAGTTCTTC.

This chain links TRBV4-2 with TRBJ2-1, with TRBD2 matching over 10 bases. From germline, CDR1 is LGHNA and CDR2 YNFKEQ. With 4 bases clipped from V and 7 bases from J, the junction kept 13 bases outside the gene matches. There are 17 residues in the CDR3. The CDR3 nucleotides are TGTGCCAGCAGCCCTATTAAAAGCGGGAGGGCCGGTAATGAGCAGTTCTTC. It codes for CASSPIKSGRAGNEQFF.

This clone was counted many times. V gene TRBV6-5 combines with J gene TRBJ2-1; no definite D call. The length of the CDR3 is 15 residues. The V gene's germline CDR1 is MNHEY and CDR2 SVGAGI. Trimming stripped 5 bases from V and 0 bases from J, with 11 bases between. For the CDR3, the DNA is TGTGCCAGCAGTCAAAATGGACCCTCCTACAATGAGCAGTTCTTC. It codes for CASSQNGPSYNEQFF.

As to this clone: At the DNA level, this CDR3 is encoded by other sequences in the same sample as well. CDR3 in DNA: TGCGCCAGCAGCCTCACGGGGGCAACTAATGAAAAACTGTTTTTT. It codes for CASSLTGATNEKLFF. The rearrangement uses TRBV5-1 and TRBJ1-4; tentatively, D is TRBD1 (5 bases). CDR3 length: 15 amino acids. Trimming removed 4 bases from V and 0 bases from J, with 10 bases in between. Germline V gene sequence: CDR1 SGHRS, CDR2 YFSETQ. Filled out from reference TRBV5-1 and TRBJ1-4, the complete variable domain reads KAGVTQTPRYLIKTRGQQVTLSCSPISGHRSVSWYQQTPGQGLQFLFEYFSETQRNKGNFPGRFSGRQFSNSRSEMNVSTLELGDSALYLCASSLTGATNEKLFFGSGTQLSVL.

The V and J genes are TRBV7-2 and TRBJ1-1; perhaps TRBD1 as D (6 bases). The CDR3 length is 13 residues. The ends were cut back, 5 bases at V and 11 bases at J, with 18 bases in the middle. The V gene's germline CDR1 is SGHTA and CDR2 FQGNSA. The CDR3 DNA sequence: TGTGCCAGCAGCCCGAAACAGGGCCTGGGGGCTTTCTTT. This translates into CASSPKQGLGAFF.

Worth noting for this clone: Sequence at one end of the junction differs from germline and may be a read error. The DNA of the CDR3 is TGCGCCAGCAGCCAAGGTCCCCCCGGGACCTCGATCTCCTACGGGCAGTACTTC. Translated: CASSQGPPGTSISYGQYF. The genes are TRBV4-3 and TRBJ2-7; D may correspond to TRBD1 or TRBD2 (5 bases each). The CDR3 consists of 18 residues. Germline lookup yields CDR1 LGHNA and CDR2 YSLEER.

There are a few counts of this clone. Distinct nucleotide sequences in the sample also encode this CDR3. The rearrangement links TRBV29-1 to TRBJ1-1; D not resolved. Germline V gene data show CDR1 as SQVTM and CDR2 as ANQGSEA. The CDR3 loop spans 10 amino acids. Between the trimmed V and J ends, which lost 7 bases and 4 bases, there was a span of 7 bases. The CDR3 region is CSARGTEAFF. The CDR3, as DNA: TGCAGCGCTCGGGGCACTGAAGCTTTCTTT.

This chain uses TRBV19 with TRBJ2-3, with 7 bases identical to TRBD1. V lost 6 bases and J lost 0; bases outside the gene matches: 6. Germline V gives CDR1 LNHDA, CDR2 SQIVND (reference sequence). CDR3 size: 15 residues. CDR3 in amino acids: CASRDRTSSTDTQYF. The CDR3 bases are TGTGCCAGTAGGGACAGGACGTCTAGCACAGATACGCAGTATTTT.

This clone was counted between two and nine times. The chain couples TRBV7-2 to TRBJ2-7, with 10 nucleotides matching TRBD1. Per the germline V gene, CDR1 is SGHTA and CDR2 is FQGNSA. V dropped 5 bases and J dropped 2; count of bases not matched to a gene: 6. The CDR3 is 15 residues long. CDR3 amino acids: CASSVTGTGAYEQYF. As DNA, the CDR3 is TGTGCCAGCAGCGTAACCGGGACAGGGGCCTACGAGCAGTACTTC.

This clone was seen many times. V and J are TRBV29-1 and TRBJ2-3; D is unresolved. The CDR3 sequence is 14 residues long. Germline V lookup: CDR1 SQVTM, CDR2 ANQGSEA. The germline V and J ends were trimmed by 2 bases and 8 bases, with 17 bases remaining between them. The CDR3 DNA sequence: TGCAGCGTTGAATTAAGGATCAGCCCGGGTACGCAGTATTTT. Encoded protein: CSVELRISPGTQYF.

This clone was observed a handful of times. Additional DNA sequences in this sample encode the identical CDR3. The gene calls are TRBV28 and TRBJ1-5; the D is unclear. The length of the CDR3 is 12 residues. The germline V gene encodes CDR1 MDHEN and CDR2 SYDVKM. V was trimmed by 2 bases and J by 5 bases, leaving 4 bases between them. For the CDR3, the DNA is TGTGCCAGCAGTTTAAGCGATCAGCCCCAGCATTTT. This encodes CASSLSDQPQHF.

The chain combines TRBV6-5 with TRBJ1-3; perhaps TRBD1 as D (5 bases). This CDR3 is built from 14 residues. V lost 4 bases and J 2 bases, leaving 9 bases between the germline ends. Germline CDR1 MNHEY, CDR2 SVGAGI. The DNA for the CDR3 is TGTGCCAGCAGTTCCCGGACAACTGGAAACACCATATATTTT. It translates to CASSSRTTGNTIYF.